The TCR beta chain under discussion was sequenced for a study of identical twins. In the case of this clonotype: No antigen is known for it.

Germline lookup yields CDR1 MGHRA and CDR2 YSYEKL. V was trimmed by 3 bases and J by 1 base, leaving 10 bases between them. The CDR3 contains 15 residues. Study outcomes and limitations: Its conclusions, products of cross-sectional statistical analysis, did not come from following the same donors.

TCRdb itself ran the 5' RACE reads through MiXCR, one entry per CDR3 protein. The sample lists under 350,000 distinct CDR3 sequences, less than 9.5% occurring once. Another study also made use of these data, one on yellow fever vaccine responses in identical twins.

The sequence was collected from a young woman in good health. This sequence joins TRBV4-1 and TRBJ1-5; D gene unclear. The sequenced sample was CD8+ T cells sorted from blood. The chain's CDR3 is CASSQIIKSNQPQHF. The CDR3 DNA is TGCGCCAGCAGCCAGATAATCAAAAGCAATCAGCCCCAGCATTTT.